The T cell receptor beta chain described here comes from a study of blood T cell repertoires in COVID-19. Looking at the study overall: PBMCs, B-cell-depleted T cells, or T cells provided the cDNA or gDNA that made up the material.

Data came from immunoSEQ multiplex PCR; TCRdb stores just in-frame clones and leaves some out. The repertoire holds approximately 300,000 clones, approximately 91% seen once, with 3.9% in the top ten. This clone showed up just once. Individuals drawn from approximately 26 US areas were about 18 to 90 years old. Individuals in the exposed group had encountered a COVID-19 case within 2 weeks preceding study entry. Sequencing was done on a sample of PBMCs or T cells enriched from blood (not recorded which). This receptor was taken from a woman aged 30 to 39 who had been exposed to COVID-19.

In nucleotides, the CDR3 is TGTGCCAGCAGCCCCGGGACAGACTCCTACGAGCAGTACTTC. It yields the protein CASSPGTDSYEQYF. The rearrangement links TRBV13 to TRBJ2-7; 7 bases fit TRBD1. Germline V gene sequence: CDR1 PRHDT, CDR2 FYEKMQ (reference sequence). Unmatched junction bases numbered 4, after V lost 5 bases and J lost 0 bases. This CDR3 spans 14 amino acids.